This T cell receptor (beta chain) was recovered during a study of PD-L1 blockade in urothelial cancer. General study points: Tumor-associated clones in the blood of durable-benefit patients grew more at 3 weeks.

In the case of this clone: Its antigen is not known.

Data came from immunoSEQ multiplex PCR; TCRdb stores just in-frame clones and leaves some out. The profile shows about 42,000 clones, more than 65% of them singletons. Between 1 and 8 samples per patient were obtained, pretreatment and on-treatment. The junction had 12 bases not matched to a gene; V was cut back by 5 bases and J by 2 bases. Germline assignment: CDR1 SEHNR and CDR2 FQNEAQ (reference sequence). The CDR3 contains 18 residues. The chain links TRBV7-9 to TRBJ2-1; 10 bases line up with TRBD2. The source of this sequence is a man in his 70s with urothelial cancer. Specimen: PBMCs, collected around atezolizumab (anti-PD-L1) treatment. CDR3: CASSRKLRLAGTYNEQFF. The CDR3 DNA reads TGTGCCAGCAGCCGGAAACTCAGACTAGCGGGTACCTACAATGAGCAGTTCTTC.